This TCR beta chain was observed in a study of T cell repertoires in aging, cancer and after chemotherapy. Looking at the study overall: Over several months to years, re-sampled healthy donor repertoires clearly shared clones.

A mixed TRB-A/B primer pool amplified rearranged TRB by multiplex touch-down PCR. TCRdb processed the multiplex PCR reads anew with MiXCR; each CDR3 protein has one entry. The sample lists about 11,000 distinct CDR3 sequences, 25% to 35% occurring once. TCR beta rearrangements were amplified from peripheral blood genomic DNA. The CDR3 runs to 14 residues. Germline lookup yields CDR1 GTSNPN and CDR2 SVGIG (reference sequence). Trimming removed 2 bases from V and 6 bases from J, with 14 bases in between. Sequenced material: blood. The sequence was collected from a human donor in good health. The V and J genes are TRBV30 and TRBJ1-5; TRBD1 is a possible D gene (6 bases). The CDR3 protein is CAWSQGGSFQPQHF. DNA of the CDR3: TGTGCCTGGAGTCAAGGGGGGAGCTTTCAGCCCCAGCATTTT.